This T cell receptor (beta chain) stems from a study of blood T cell repertoires in COVID-19. About the research overall: The United States, Italy and Spain were the sources of the acute and convalescent COVID-19 samples. PBMCs, B-cell-depleted T cells, or T cells provided the cDNA or gDNA that made up the material.

Original analysis: Researchers report that nucleated cell counts were estimated from reference gene primer amplification. Measured with immunoSEQ multiplex PCR; TCRdb has only the in-frame clones, and not every one. That table furnishes V, J and clone size, whereas the DNA furnished D and trimming. The top ten hold roughly 37% of the sample, which has about 140,000 clones, approximately 87% seen once. The V gene lost 1 base and the J gene lost 5 bases, with 13 bases spanning the gap. CDR3 length equals 14 residues. Germline V CDR1 and CDR2: SGDLS, YYNGEE. The sample comprised peripheral blood. This clonotype was sampled from a man aged 45-65 years who had recovered from COVID-19. The gene calls are TRBV9 and TRBJ2-7; D is possibly TRBD1 (6 bases). As DNA, the CDR3 is TGTGCCAGCAGCGTAACAGCCAGGGGCCACGAGCAGTACTTC. Protein: CASSVTARGHEQYF. The entire variable domain, with the rest obtained from reference TRBV9 and TRBJ2-7, is as follows: DSGVTQTPKHLITATGQRVTLRCSPRSGDLSVYWYQQSLDQGLQFLIQYYNGEERAKGNILERFSAQQFPDLHSELNLSSLELGDSALYFCASSVTARGHEQYFGPGTRLTVT.